This TCR beta chain was identified in a study of spatial heterogeneity in lung cancer. Study-level results: Within tumors, counts of expanded alpha and beta TCRs tracked tumor mutation counts.

This clonotype is large. Its antigen is unidentified. Being off target in a library aimed at alpha chains, this beta chain has a size of little meaning. Time point described: sample taken at primary tumor resection. Germline V gives CDR1 DFQATT, CDR2 SNEGSKA (reference sequence). Trimming took 3 bases from V and 4 from J, leaving 12 bases between them. The CDR3 runs to 14 residues. TCRdb analysed the 5' RACE reads with MiXCR anew, one entry per CDR3 protein. This table holds around 1,200 distinct CDR3 sequences, roughly 13% found once. This chain uses TRBV20-1 with TRBJ2-2; no clear D. The receptor comes from a male donor with early-stage non-small cell lung cancer. This material consisted of lung tumor tissue, taken at surgery. The CDR3 DNA reads TGCAGTGCTAGTCGGCGATGGGGCACCGGGGAGCTGTTTTTT. Translated, it gives CSASRRWGTGELFF.